These 30 T cell receptor beta chains came from one sample sequenced in a study of CD8+ T cells in alopecia areata. Extracted RNA was reverse transcribed, and the resulting cDNA served as sequencing template. TCRdb keeps only in-frame clones here, not all; method: immunoSEQ multiplex PCR. The sample consists of roughly 200,000 clones, around 63% of them appearing once. Material: CD4+ T cells sorted from blood, obtained at week 0. These receptors all come from a human donor with alopecia areata.

V is TRBV10-3 and J is TRBJ1-2, with TRBD1 matching over 7 bases. Germline V gene sequence: CDR1 ENHRY, CDR2 SYGVKD. The CDR3 length is 14 residues. Trimming at V came to 0 bases and at J to 4 bases, leaving 2 bases not matched to a gene. The CDR3 nucleotides are TGTGCCATCAGTGAGTCGACAGGGACCTATGGCTACACCTTC. It specifies CAISESTGTYGYTF.

This clone showed up just a few times. The genes are TRBV4-3 and TRBJ2-3, with 9 bases identical to TRBD2. The V gene end was trimmed by 0 bases and the J gene end by 4 bases; junction bases not matched to a gene: 8. CDR1 is LGHNA and CDR2 is YSLEER in the germline V gene. The CDR3 runs 17 residues. CDR3 nucleotides: TGCGCCAGCAGCCAAGATCCGGCTAGCGGGGTGTCAGATACGCAGTATTTT. This gives the protein CASSQDPASGVSDTQYF.

This chain uses TRBV5-1 with TRBJ2-3; 8 bases map to TRBD1. The CDR3 is made up of 17 amino acids. The trim removed 1 base at V and 5 bases at J, leaving 12 bases unmatched. Germline V gives CDR1 SGHRS, CDR2 YFSETQ. The CDR3 reads CASSLWTGSLRGDTQYF. Written as DNA, the CDR3 is TGCGCCAGCAGCTTGTGGACAGGGTCGCTGCGGGGAGATACGCAGTATTTT. Full variable domain (missing parts from reference TRBV5-1 and TRBJ2-3): KAGVTQTPRYLIKTRGQQVTLSCSPISGHRSVSWYQQTPGQGLQFLFEYFSETQRNKGNFPGRFSGRQFSNSRSEMNVSTLELGDSALYLCASSLWTGSLRGDTQYFGPGTRLTVL.

The chain combines TRBV7-3 with TRBJ2-6; D ambiguous. Deletions cut 1 base from V and 2 bases from J, with 3 bases between. Germline V CDR1 and CDR2: SGHTA, FQGTGA. CDR3 length: 14 amino acids. This CDR3 is CASSLNPGANVLTF. The CDR3 DNA is TGTGCCAGCAGCTTAAACCCTGGGGCCAACGTCCTGACTTTC. Drawing the rest from reference TRBV7-3 and TRBJ2-6, the complete variable domain is GAGVSQTPSNKVTEKGKYVELRCDPISGHTALYWYRQSLGQGPEFLIYFQGTGAADDSGLPNDRFFAVRPEGSVSTLKIQRTERGDSAVYLCASSLNPGANVLTFGAGSRLTVL.

The chain is built from TRBV30 and TRBJ2-3; 7 nucleotides agree with TRBD1. The trim removed 3 bases at V and 2 bases at J, leaving 8 bases unmatched. The CDR3 length is 15 residues. Germline lookup yields CDR1 GTSNPN and CDR2 SVGIG (reference sequence). In nucleotides, the CDR3 is TGTGCCTGGAGATCAGGAGACAGGGTCACAGATACGCAGTATTTT. It specifies CAWRSGDRVTDTQYF.

The V and J genes are TRBV29-1 and TRBJ1-2; TRBD1 agrees at 9 bases. Trimming cost V 6 bases and J 8 bases; bases outside gene matches: 7. Germline V gives CDR1 SQVTM, CDR2 ANQGSEA. The CDR3 is made up of 12 amino acids. The chain's CDR3 is CSVGTGIEGYTF. CDR3 bases: TGCAGCGTCGGGACAGGGATTGAGGGCTACACCTTC.

V and J are TRBV4-3 and TRBJ1-2, with 9 positions matching TRBD1. CDR3 length equals 16 residues. In germline, CDR1 is LGHNA, CDR2 YSLEER. V shed 1 base and J 4 bases; nucleotides not matched to a gene: 7. CDR3 sequence: CASSQGPGQGGYGYTF. The CDR3 DNA follows: TGCGCCAGCAGCCAAGGGCCGGGACAGGGTGGCTATGGCTACACCTTC.

V usage is TRBV29-1 and J usage is TRBJ2-4; a weak D match, TRBD1 (6 bases). Looked up from germline, CDR1 is SQVTM and CDR2 is ANQGSEA. The CDR3 extends over 12 amino acids. The V and J ends lost 6 bases and 3 bases respectively, with 9 bases between them. CDR3 loop: CSVGDNKNIQYF. CDR3 nucleotides: TGCAGCGTGGGGGACAACAAAAACATTCAGTACTTC. Complete variable domain (other parts from reference TRBV29-1 and TRBJ2-4): SAVISQKPSRDICQRGTSLTIQCQVDSQVTMMFWYRQQPGQSLTLIATANQGSEATYESGFVIDKFPISRPNLTFSTLTVSNMSPEDSSIYLCSVGDNKNIQYFGAGTRLSVL.

This clone ranks as medium-sized. The V call is TRBV5-1, the J call TRBJ2-3, with D possibly called TRBD1 or TRBD2 (5 bases each). The CDR3 loop spans 15 amino acids. Trimming took 8 bases from V and 0 from J, leaving 16 bases between them. Per the germline V gene, CDR1 is SGHRS and CDR2 is YFSETQ. The CDR3 protein is CASSDGTPSTDTQYF. The DNA for the CDR3 is TGCGCCAGTTCTGACGGGACGCCGAGCACAGATACGCAGTATTTT.

This clone showed up just once. The genes are TRBV2 and TRBJ2-1; D may be TRBD1 or TRBD2 (6 bases each). The germline CDR1 and CDR2 sequences are SNHLY and FYNNEI. V was shortened by 8 bases and J by 2 bases, with 16 bases between the two germline ends. This CDR3 is built from 15 residues. CDR3 amino acids: CASGDGGDPYNEQFF. CDR3 sequence (DNA): TGTGCCAGCGGGGACGGGGGCGATCCCTACAATGAGCAGTTCTTC. The whole variable domain, filled in from reference TRBV2 and TRBJ2-1, reads EPEVTQTPSHQVTQMGQEVILRCVPISNHLYFYWYRQILGQKVEFLVSFYNNEISEKSEIFDDQFSVERPDGSNFTLKIRSTKLEDSAMYFCASGDGGDPYNEQFFGPGTRLTVL.

The DNA of the CDR3 is TGCAGCGCCCGGAAGAGCTCCTACGAGCAGTACTTC. This translates into CSARKSSYEQYF. The chain couples TRBV29-1 to TRBJ2-7; D not certain. Between the trimmed V and J ends, which lost 7 bases and 0 bases, there was a span of 10 bases. CDR3 length: 12 amino acids. CDR1 and CDR2 (germline): SQVTM, ANQGSEA.

The chain couples TRBV11-2 to TRBJ1-1; weak D call: TRBD1 (5 bases). The CDR3 sequence is 14 residues long. Trimming shortened V by 5 bases and J by 2 bases, and 12 bases separated the two germline ends. Germline CDR1 SGHAT, CDR2 FQNNGV. As DNA, the CDR3 is TGTGCCAGCAGCCGGATGGGGCGCAACACTGAAGCTTTCTTT. This translates into CASSRMGRNTEAFF.

V usage is TRBV5-5 and J usage is TRBJ2-3, with TRBD2 as a possible D gene (8 bases). The CDR3 runs 14 residues. Germline CDR1 and CDR2: SGHKS and YYEKEE (reference sequence). Trimming took off 4 bases at V and 4 bases at J, with 13 bases between the two ends. The DNA for the CDR3 is TGTGCCAGCAGCCCGGGAGGGGGCGCAGATACGCAGTATTTT. Translated, it gives CASSPGGGADTQYF.

The J gene is TRBJ1-5, the V gene TRBV30, with TRBD1 as a possible D gene (5 bases). Between the trimmed V and J ends, which lost 4 bases and 6 bases, there was a span of 19 bases. This CDR3 is 15 amino acids long. Germline V gene sequence: CDR1 GTSNPN, CDR2 SVGIG (reference sequence). CDR3 amino acids: CAWTQSGGRGQPQHF. DNA of the CDR3: TGTGCCTGGACTCAATCCGGGGGAAGGGGTCAGCCCCAGCATTTT.

This chain uses TRBV7-9 with TRBJ2-3; 9 nucleotides align to TRBD2. V lost 5 bases, J lost 4 bases, and 16 bases stayed unmatched. CDR3 length equals 18 residues. Per germline, CDR1 SEHNR and CDR2 FQNEAQ (reference sequence). The CDR3 here is CASSLLRGSGGSADTQYF. CDR3 DNA: TGTGCCAGCAGCCTCCTCCGGGGGAGCGGGGGGAGCGCAGATACGCAGTATTTT.

Concerning this clone: At the DNA level, this CDR3 is encoded by other sequences in the same sample as well. The genes are TRBV5-6 and TRBJ2-7; possibly TRBD1 for D (5 bases). Per the germline V gene, CDR1 is SGHDT and CDR2 is YYEEEE. V was pared by 4 bases and J by 2 bases, with 10 bases between. The CDR3 extends over 13 amino acids. Written as DNA, the CDR3 is TGTGCCAGCAGCCCAGACAGAGCCTACGAGCAGTACTTC. Its protein product is CASSPDRAYEQYF.

Of note for this clone: Germline is not matched at one junction end, which may reflect a read error. The chain joins TRBV11-2 to TRBJ1-1, with D uncertain. Germline CDR1 reads SGHAT; CDR2 reads FQNNGV. The CDR3 is made up of 8 amino acids. The CDR3 DNA sequence: TGTGCCAGCAGCACCCCCCTCTTT. Protein sequence: CASSTPLF.

This clone occurred a few times. This chain joins TRBV4-3 and TRBJ2-3; D call uncertain. CDR1 is LGHNA, CDR2 YSLEER, per germline. Trimming stripped 4 bases from V and 5 bases from J, with 10 bases between. There are 13 residues in the CDR3. In DNA, the CDR3 is TGCGCCAGCAGCCCTGCAGGATTAGATACGCAGTATTTT. Translation: CASSPAGLDTQYF.

This chain connects TRBV6-5 to TRBJ2-1; D gene unclear. The V and J ends lost 6 bases and 6 bases respectively, with 9 bases between them. The germline CDR1 and CDR2 sequences are MNHEY and SVGAGI. CDR3 length: 12 residues. The CDR3 bases are TGTGCCAGCAGATTAGGCCCCAATGAGCAGTTCTTC. Its translation: CASRLGPNEQFF.

The CDR3 DNA sequence: TGTGCCAGCAGCTTTCTGGGCGAGCAGTACTTC. Translating it yields CASSFLGEQYF. This chain joins TRBV5-6 and TRBJ2-7; no firm D call. This CDR3 spans 11 amino acids. Germline CDR1 is SGHDT and CDR2 is YYEEEE. Trimming took 2 bases from V and 6 from J, leaving 6 bases between them.

The V call is TRBV19, the J call TRBJ1-5, with D unresolved. CDR1 is LNHDA and CDR2 is SQIVND in the germline V gene (reference sequence). V was clipped by 7 bases and J by 2 bases, with 12 bases between them. There are 14 residues in the CDR3. DNA for the CDR3: TGTGCCAGTACGGGGAGGAATCGCAATCAGCCCCAGCATTTT. Translating gives CASTGRNRNQPQHF.

Remarks on this clone: Within the sample, other DNA sequences also encode this same CDR3. The chain combines TRBV4-3 with TRBJ1-2; D is unclear. V shed 1 base and J shed 5 bases, with 5 bases lying between them. The V gene's germline CDR1 is LGHNA and CDR2 YSLEER. The CDR3 is made up of 12 amino acids. CDR3 in DNA: TGCGCCAGCAGCCAAGGACCTTATGGCTACACCTTC. Amino acid sequence: CASSQGPYGYTF.

For the CDR3, the DNA is TGCAGCGTTCAGGGCCTACTCACAGATACGCAGTATTTT. Its protein is CSVQGLLTDTQYF. The gene calls are TRBV29-1 and TRBJ2-3; maybe TRBD1 (5 bases). V was pared by 5 bases and J by 2 bases, with 11 bases between. CDR3 length equals 13 residues. Germline CDR1 and CDR2: SQVTM and ANQGSEA.

The table lists this clone with a few counts. The J gene is TRBJ2-5, the V gene TRBV10-2; a weak D match, TRBD1 (5 bases). The germline CDR1 and CDR2 sequences are WSHSY and SAAADI. The ends were cut back, 8 bases at V and 4 bases at J, with 11 bases in the middle. This CDR3 contains 12 residues. The CDR3 protein is CASGKGIETQYF. The CDR3 DNA is TGCGCCAGCGGGAAGGGGATAGAGACCCAGTACTTC.

The sample holds a few counts of this clone. V is TRBV11-2 and J is TRBJ2-7; 8 bases agree with TRBD2. With 4 bases clipped from V and 2 bases from J, the junction kept 4 bases outside the gene matches. Looked up from germline, CDR1 is SGHAT and CDR2 is FQNNGV. This CDR3 contains 14 residues. The CDR3 coding sequence is TGTGCCAGCAGCTCAGGCGGGGGGCCCTACGAGCAGTACTTC. Residues: CASSSGGGPYEQYF.

The CDR3 spells CAWSGYTEAFF. The CDR3 bases are TGTGCCTGGAGTGGGTACACTGAAGCTTTCTTT. The rearrangement uses TRBV30 and TRBJ1-1, with D unclear. Germline loops: CDR1 GTSNPN, CDR2 SVGIG (reference sequence). CDR3 length: 11 amino acids. The ends were cut back, 1 base at V and 3 bases at J, with 3 bases in the middle.

This rearrangement joins TRBV29-1 to TRBJ2-5; 10 bases agree with TRBD2. CDR1 is SQVTM and CDR2 is ANQGSEA in the germline V gene. The CDR3 runs to 13 residues. V gave up 4 bases and J gave up 6 bases; unmatched junction bases: 5. The CDR3 is CSVGGLAIQTQYF. The CDR3 DNA reads TGCAGCGTTGGGGGACTAGCGATACAGACCCAGTACTTC.

The chain combines TRBV30 with TRBJ2-3, with D tentatively TRBD2 (5 bases). Looked up from germline, CDR1 is GTSNPN and CDR2 is SVGIG (reference sequence). The length of the CDR3 is 15 residues. V lost 0 bases and J lost 4, with 14 bases in between. The DNA for the CDR3 is TGTGCCTGGAGTGTAGGTACGCTAGCAGCAGATACGCAGTATTTT. Its translation: CAWSVGTLAADTQYF.

V gene TRBV5-1 combines with J gene TRBJ1-1; D gene unclear. Germline values: CDR1 SGHRS, CDR2 YFSETQ. This CDR3 is built from 12 residues. The V end was cut by 0 bases, the J end by 4 bases, with 4 bases between. The CDR3 protein is CASSLVGTEAFF. CDR3 sequence (DNA): TGCGCCAGCAGCTTGGTGGGCACTGAAGCTTTCTTT.

J is TRBJ2-3 and V is TRBV5-1, with 11 bases lining up with TRBD1. Per the germline V gene, CDR1 is SGHRS and CDR2 is YFSETQ. The CDR3 is made up of 14 amino acids. The V and J ends lost 4 bases and 4 bases, in that order; junction bases with no gene match: 2. The CDR3: CASSGGQGADTQYF. The CDR3 DNA is TGCGCCAGCAGCGGGGGACAGGGGGCAGATACGCAGTATTTT.